The 32 T cell receptor beta chains reported below all come from one sample, sequenced in a study of blood T cell repertoires in COVID-19. TCRdb's table, derived via immunoSEQ multiplex PCR, lists solely in-frame clones and lacks some. Of roughly 370,000 clones listed, roughly 89% are singletons. Sequencing used PBMCs or T cells enriched from blood (not recorded which). The receptors stem from a woman between 45 and 65 years old who had recovered from COVID-19.

The gene calls are TRBV11-2 and TRBJ2-3, with 8 bases fitting TRBD2. The CDR3 consists of 15 residues. The trim removed 5 bases at V and 5 bases at J, leaving 9 bases unmatched. In germline, CDR1 is SGHAT, CDR2 FQNNGV. CDR3 DNA: TGTGCCAGCAGCGAAGGCCTTAGCGGGGTAGATACGCAGTATTTT. Its translation is CASSEGLSGVDTQYF.

The chain recombines TRBV5-1 with TRBJ1-5; 7 nucleotides align to TRBD1. Germline V lookup: CDR1 SGHRS, CDR2 YFSETQ. V shed 4 bases, J shed 2 bases, and the junction held 3 bases outside the gene matches. The CDR3 consists of 14 residues. CDR3 amino acids: CASSQGTGNQPQHF. DNA for the CDR3: TGCGCCAGCAGCCAGGGGACAGGCAATCAGCCCCAGCATTTT. Combining the CDR3 with reference TRBV5-1 and TRBJ1-5 gives the whole variable domain KAGVTQTPRYLIKTRGQQVTLSCSPISGHRSVSWYQQTPGQGLQFLFEYFSETQRNKGNFPGRFSGRQFSNSRSEMNVSTLELGDSALYLCASSQGTGNQPQHFGDGTRLSIL.

This clone was counted once. The chain uses TRBV2 and TRBJ1-2; D not resolved. The CDR3 covers 15 residues. Germline V CDR1 and CDR2: SNHLY, FYNNEI. Trimming removed 0 bases from V and 7 bases from J, with 15 bases in between. CDR3: CASSEAVRGLGGYTF. CDR3 nucleotide sequence: TGTGCCAGCAGTGAAGCGGTCCGGGGTTTGGGTGGCTACACCTTC.

The J gene is TRBJ1-2, the V gene TRBV30; tentatively, D is TRBD1 (5 bases). CDR1 GTSNPN and CDR2 SVGIG come from the germline V gene (reference sequence). V shed 1 base and J shed 7 bases, with 13 bases lying between them. CDR3 size: 13 residues. The CDR3 sequence is CAWSAGGRSGYTF. CDR3 nucleotides: TGTGCCTGGAGTGCCGGGGGGAGGAGTGGCTACACCTTC. The whole variable domain, filled in from reference TRBV30 and TRBJ1-2, reads SQTIHQWPATLVQPVGSPLSLECTVEGTSNPNLYWYRQAAGRGLQLLFYSVGIGQISSEVPQNLSASRPQDRQFILSSKKLLLSDSGFYLCAWSAGGRSGYTFGSGTRLTVV.

The chain has TRBV27 and TRBJ1-2; 9 bases map to TRBD1. The CDR3 is 16 amino acids. CDR1 and CDR2 (germline): MNHEY, SMNVEV (reference sequence). The ends lost 3 bases at V and 4 bases at J; junction bases unmatched: 9. CDR3 sequence reads: CASSFRWTGVSYGYTF. CDR3 DNA sequence: TGTGCCAGCAGTTTCCGTTGGACAGGGGTGTCCTATGGCTACACCTTC.

The V call is TRBV21-1, the J call TRBJ1-4. TRBV21-1 is a pseudogene locus. This CDR3 contains 15 residues. CDR3 coding DNA: TGTGCCAGCAGCTCACTGGGGCGGGGGAATGAAAAACTGTTTTTT. Translating it yields CASSSLGRGNEKLFF.

The rearrangement uses TRBV19 and TRBJ2-3; tentative D call: TRBD2 (6 bases). Trimming pared 1 base from V and 5 bases from J, leaving 13 bases between. CDR1 LNHDA and CDR2 SQIVND come from the germline V gene (reference sequence). The CDR3 contains 15 residues. The CDR3 here is CASSIGDGGRDTQYF. CDR3 DNA sequence: TGTGCCAGTAGTATAGGGGATGGAGGGAGAGATACGCAGTATTTT.

The chain recombines TRBV4-3 with TRBJ2-1; 7 nucleotides match TRBD1. Germline CDR1 reads LGHNA; CDR2 reads YSLEER. V shed 4 bases, J shed 1 base, and the junction held 4 bases outside the gene matches. The CDR3 consists of 15 residues. CDR3 sequence: CASSLVTGSYNEQFF. CDR3 DNA sequence: TGCGCCAGCAGCCTAGTGACAGGGTCCTACAATGAGCAGTTCTTC.

The chain couples TRBV4-1 to TRBJ1-1; 8 bases map to TRBD1. CDR3 size: 13 residues. The trim removed 4 bases at V and 3 bases at J, leaving 1 base unmatched. From germline, CDR1 is MGHRA and CDR2 YSYEKL. The CDR3 bases are TGCGCCAGCAGCCTACAGGGGGACACTGAAGCTTTCTTT. As protein: CASSLQGDTEAFF.

The chain is built from TRBV30 and TRBJ1-2, with D possibly TRBD1 on 6 matching bases. The V and J ends lost 4 bases and 6 bases respectively, with 18 bases between them. Germline V gene lookup returns CDR1 GTSNPN and CDR2 SVGIG (reference sequence). The CDR3 has 14 residues. CDR3 in amino acids: CAWTKDMGAHGYTF. The CDR3, as DNA: TGTGCCTGGACCAAAGACATGGGGGCCCATGGCTACACCTTC.

The chain couples TRBV7-9 to TRBJ2-1, with a weak D call TRBD1 (5 bases). The CDR3 has 17 amino acids. The V and J ends lost 1 base and 2 bases respectively, with 15 bases between them. Germline-derived CDR1 and CDR2 are SEHNR and FQNEAQ (reference sequence). Here the CDR3 reads CASSLDVWGSAYNEQFF. CDR3 DNA: TGTGCCAGCAGCTTAGACGTGTGGGGCTCCGCCTACAATGAGCAGTTCTTC.

V and J are TRBV28 and TRBJ1-5, with 8 bases that match TRBD1. The CDR3 length is 16 residues. V shed 3 bases and J 4 bases; nucleotides not matched to a gene: 8. Germline loops: CDR1 MDHEN, CDR2 SYDVKM. The CDR3 DNA reads as TGTGCCAGCAGTTTTCCCAGGACAGGGAGGAATCAGCCCCAGCATTTT. Translating gives CASSFPRTGRNQPQHF.

The chain recombines TRBV12-3 or TRBV12-4 with TRBJ2-5; no definite D call. Trimming left V 3 bases short and J 5 bases short, with 7 bases between. The CDR3 has 12 residues. The CDR3 nucleotides read TGTGCCAGCAGTTTCTATTCCGAGACCCAGTACTTC. It specifies CASSFYSETQYF.

The chain carries TRBV9 and TRBJ2-1; no clear D. The CDR3 sequence is 16 residues long. Germline CDR1 reads SGDLS; CDR2 reads YYNGEE. V was pared by 4 bases and J by 2 bases, with 16 bases between. DNA for the CDR3: TGTGCCAGCAGCCCCGGCGGTAACCCGACCTACAATGAGCAGTTCTTC. Amino acids: CASSPGGNPTYNEQFF. Full variable domain (rest looked up from reference TRBV9 and TRBJ2-1): DSGVTQTPKHLITATGQRVTLRCSPRSGDLSVYWYQQSLDQGLQFLIQYYNGEERAKGNILERFSAQQFPDLHSELNLSSLELGDSALYFCASSPGGNPTYNEQFFGPGTRLTVL.

This clone was detected a few times. This rearrangement joins TRBV4-1 to TRBJ2-7; D might be TRBD2 (6 bases). Germline CDR1 and CDR2: MGHRA and YSYEKL. The CDR3 is made up of 14 amino acids. Trimming left V 4 bases short and J 0 bases short, with 10 bases between. The CDR3 DNA reads TGCGCCAGCAGCCTCGGGACTGGCTCCTACGAGCAGTACTTC. This translates into CASSLGTGSYEQYF.

This clone showed up just once. Germline and junction disagree at one end, which may indicate a read error. This chain joins TRBV28 and TRBJ2-7; weak D call: TRBD2 (5 bases). This CDR3 has 12 amino acids. Germline V lookup: CDR1 MDHEN, CDR2 SYDVKM. The CDR3 nucleotides are TGTGCCAGCAGTGGGAGCAGTGACGGGTGGAACTTC. Amino acid sequence: CASSGSSDGWNF.

The genes are TRBV29-1 and TRBJ1-2; D is undetermined. The germline V and J ends were trimmed by 5 bases and 5 bases, with 18 bases remaining between them. This CDR3 spans 14 amino acids. Germline loops: CDR1 SQVTM, CDR2 ANQGSEA. The CDR3: CSVKGWETGYGYTF. CDR3 sequence (DNA): TGCAGCGTTAAAGGATGGGAAACGGGGTATGGCTACACCTTC.

The V and J genes are TRBV7-9 and TRBJ2-3, with D hard to call. V lost 5 bases, J lost 0 bases, and 3 bases lay in between. CDR3 length equals 12 residues. Germline V gene data show CDR1 as SEHNR and CDR2 as FQNEAQ (reference sequence). CDR3 DNA sequence: TGTGCCAGCAGCCAAAGCACAGATACGCAGTATTTT. Translating gives CASSQSTDTQYF.

This chain links TRBV7-2 with TRBJ1-5, with 11 bases lining up with TRBD1. The junction had 2 bases not matched to a gene; V was cut back by 5 bases and J by 5 bases. Per the germline V gene, CDR1 is SGHTA and CDR2 is FQGNSA. The CDR3 length is 14 residues. CDR3: CASSGQGADQPQHF. The CDR3 region has the DNA TGTGCCAGCAGCGGACAGGGGGCGGATCAGCCCCAGCATTTT.

The chain combines TRBV10-3 with TRBJ1-5; 8 bases map to TRBD1. V shed 6 bases, J shed 1 base, and the junction held 5 bases outside the gene matches. Germline lookup yields CDR1 ENHRY and CDR2 SYGVKD. CDR3 length: 15 amino acids. This CDR3 reads CAISEDRESNQPQHF. The CDR3 nucleotides are TGTGCCATCAGCGAGGACAGGGAGAGCAATCAGCCCCAGCATTTT.

The chain is built from TRBV5-6 and TRBJ1-1; D is ambiguous. The CDR3 is 13 amino acids. Looked up from germline, CDR1 is SGHDT and CDR2 is YYEEEE. V shed 4 bases and J shed 4 bases, with 11 bases lying between them. The CDR3, as DNA: TGTGCCAGCAGCCCCTACACGGGCACTGAAGCTTTCTTT. This sequence encodes CASSPYTGTEAFF.

The chain's CDR3 is CASSSYDRGDNEQFF. CDR3 bases: TGTGCCAGCAGCTCCTACGACAGGGGTGACAATGAGCAGTTCTTC. The chain couples TRBV5-5 to TRBJ2-1, with 8 bases matching TRBD1. V was clipped by 3 bases and J by 5 bases; unmatched bases: 7. CDR1 is SGHKS, CDR2 YYEKEE, per germline (reference sequence). This CDR3 region has 15 residues.

In this sample, this clone turned up a few times. The chain couples TRBV6-1 to TRBJ2-1; D is perhaps TRBD2 (6 bases). Germline values: CDR1 MNHNS, CDR2 SASEGT. The V gene lost 2 bases and the J gene lost 5 bases, with 13 bases spanning the gap. The CDR3 sequence is 15 residues long. CDR3 region: CASSERGGTHNEQFF. CDR3 nucleotide sequence: TGTGCCAGCAGTGAACGTGGGGGGACCCACAATGAGCAGTTCTTC.

The chain couples TRBV7-2 to TRBJ1-1; D is ambiguous. The CDR3 has 15 amino acids. Trimming cost V 2 bases and J 0 bases, with 10 bases left between them. Germline lookup yields CDR1 SGHTA and CDR2 FQGNSA. Here the CDR3 DNA reads TGTGCCAGCAGCTTAACTTTCCACCTGAACACTGAAGCTTTCTTT. Encoded protein: CASSLTFHLNTEAFF.

The V gene is TRBV13, the J gene TRBJ2-7, with 7 positions matching TRBD1. Germline assignment: CDR1 PRHDT and CDR2 FYEKMQ (reference sequence). The CDR3 sequence is 16 residues long. Losses at the gene ends were 0 bases for V and 0 bases for J; bases not matched to a gene: 5. CDR3 nucleotides: TGTGCCAGCAGCTTAGGCCCCAGGGACAGCTCCTACGAGCAGTACTTC. It yields the protein CASSLGPRDSSYEQYF.

This clone showed up just once. The V gene is TRBV4-2, the J gene TRBJ2-5; 12 nucleotides align to TRBD1. This CDR3 has 16 amino acids. CDR1 LGHNA and CDR2 YNFKEQ come from the germline V gene. Trimming at V came to 0 bases and at J to 6 bases, leaving 5 bases not matched to a gene. CDR3 DNA: TGTGCCAGCAGCCAAGATCTGGGACAGGGGGCCAAGACCCAGTACTTC. As protein: CASSQDLGQGAKTQYF.

The chain is built from TRBV15 and TRBJ2-3; D is unclear. Germline V lookup: CDR1 LNHNV, CDR2 YYDKDF (reference sequence). V was pared by 3 bases and J by 6 bases, with 7 bases between. This CDR3 contains 12 residues. The CDR3 DNA reads TGTGCCACCAGCAGGCCCAGGGATACGCAGTATTTT. This sequence encodes CATSRPRDTQYF.

The chain carries TRBV4-2 and TRBJ1-5; no reliable D call. The germline CDR1 and CDR2 sequences are LGHNA and YNFKEQ. V was trimmed by 4 bases and J by 4 bases, leaving 14 bases between them. The CDR3 is made up of 15 amino acids. CDR3 bases: TGTGCCAGCAGCCCCTCCGGGTGGGTTAATCAGCCCCAGCATTTT. Its protein is CASSPSGWVNQPQHF.

The rearrangement uses TRBV5-1 and TRBJ1-2, with unresolved D. Per the germline V gene, CDR1 is SGHRS and CDR2 is YFSETQ. The ends were cut back, 2 bases at V and 0 bases at J, with 8 bases in the middle. The CDR3 is 14 amino acids. The CDR3 here is CASSFEGTNYGYTF. In DNA, the CDR3 is TGCGCCAGCAGCTTCGAGGGAACTAACTATGGCTACACCTTC.

This clone was counted once. The chain joins TRBV3-1 (or the pseudogene TRBV3-2) to TRBJ1-6; no reliable D call. The CDR3 covers 16 residues. Germline-derived CDR1 and CDR2 are LGHDT and YNNKEL (reference sequence). V shed 3 bases and J shed 0 bases, with 9 bases lying between them. The CDR3 nucleotides are TGTGCCAGCAGCCACGCCCTCAGCTCCTATAATTCACCCCTCCACTTT. This gives the protein CASSHALSSYNSPLHF.

This rearrangement joins TRBV27 to TRBJ2-1; 15 positions agree with TRBD2. V shed 6 bases, J shed 9 bases, and the junction held 9 bases outside the gene matches. Germline V gene lookup returns CDR1 MNHEY and CDR2 SMNVEV (reference sequence). The CDR3 is 16 amino acids. The CDR3 is CASRLYGLAGGFEQFF. CDR3 DNA: TGTGCCAGCAGGTTGTATGGACTAGCGGGGGGGTTTGAGCAGTTCTTC.

The J gene is TRBJ2-1, the V gene TRBV2, with D hard to call. V dropped 2 bases and J dropped 0 bases, with 5 bases sitting between them. The CDR3 consists of 14 residues. CDR1 is SNHLY and CDR2 is FYNNEI in the germline V gene. In nucleotides, the CDR3 is TGTGCCAGCAGTGAACCCAGCTCCTACAATGAGCAGTTCTTC. Translating it yields CASSEPSSYNEQFF.